The present T cell receptor beta chain was sequenced within a study of blood T cell repertoires in COVID-19 (dated by TCRdb to 2020 to 2021). With regard to the full study: Samples covering the acute and convalescent phases of COVID-19 were provided by collaborators in the United States, Italy and Spain. The sample metadata nearly always contained a de-identified subject ID, COVID-19 status, age in years and sex. Deeply sampled blood TCRbeta repertoires from subjects exposed to, actively infected with, or recovered from COVID-19 were included in the dataset. The samples were drawn from the first 160 participants of the ongoing ImmuneRACE study and from some 1,300 subjects provided by 6 global collaborators. The prospective study material was composed of cDNA or gDNA derived from T cells, B-cell-depleted T cells, or PBMCs. A freely available public database, intended as a resource for researchers studying the immune response to SARS-CoV-2, is where the repertoires were released. Where HLA class I and class II types were available, the types were taken from metadata supplied by the sample provider, not from assay-based typing.

One collaborating source in Seattle enrolled patients during active infection and followed them longitudinally through the course of disease. Whole blood was collected in K2EDTA tubes by collaborating institutions according to the institutions' own protocols. Collaborator samples were shipped for TCRbeta analysis as frozen whole blood, isolated PBMCs, or DNA extracted from either sample type. Remarks on this clone: Its antigen is unknown. No base quality information exists; no much larger clone differs at one position.

What the study reported, not specific to this receptor: The quantity of clinical and demographic metadata differed by source and by participant and was supplied without curation.

The CDR3, cysteine through phenylalanine, is 18 amino acids long. CDR3 DNA is the only sequence kept; it has 54 bases, read in frame from the first base. At the junction V is shortened by 0 bases and J by 0 bases, with 16 bases in between. CDR1 and CDR2 are drawn from the germline V gene: SGDLS, YYNGEE. TCRbeta CDR3 regions were amplified from genomic DNA by means of the immunoSEQ Assay, a bias-controlled multiplex PCR. Per the source publication's procedure: The number of nucleated cells in each sample was estimated by amplification of reference gene primers within the assay. To quantify the absolute abundance of each unique TCRbeta CDR3 rearrangement, sequence reads were collapsed and filtered. For each sample, productive Simpson clonality was calculated by taking the square root of Simpson's diversity index across productive rearrangements. The table comes from immuneACCESS by way of TCRdb, which keeps in-frame sequences with V and J called. Part of the clones is missing from these tables; in studies checked, under half for an unresolved V gene and the rest for unknown reasons. V and J calls and clone size are as listed in that table; D and trimming were resolved from the DNA. Within this sample are some 390,000 clones, with approximately 89% of them counted one time only. The ten biggest clones cover 1.5% to 1.7% of the sample.

Recombination connected TRBV9 to TRBJ1-3; matching of 6 bases hints at TRBD1 as the D gene. Sequencing was performed on peripheral blood. The source is a woman aged 40 to 50 with COVID-19, enrolled during active disease. In nucleotides, the sequence is TGTGCCAGCAGCGTAGGGGCCCCGACAGGACCCTCTGGAAACACCATATATTTT. It specifies CASSVGAPTGPSGNTIYF.